This is a list of T cell receptor beta chains from one sample in a study of blood T cell repertoires in COVID-19. Generated by immunoSEQ multiplex PCR, the TCRdb table keeps only in-frame clones and is missing some. The sample gives 150,000 to 200,000 clones, about 86% of which show up once; roughly 7% is in the top ten. The sequenced material came from peripheral blood. The source of these receptors is a woman aged 80 or over in a cohort sampled during active or convalescent COVID-19. CDR3s include the opening cysteine and the closing phenylalanine or tryptophan. D genes are given only for firm matches. Size values are once, few and many counts, or a class for expanded clones, and some rows have none.

16,TRBJ2-1,TRBV4-2,TRBD2,-,TGTGCCAGCAGCCAAGAGCGGGGGAGCTCCTACAATGAGCAGTTCTTC,CASSQERGSSYNEQFF
14,TRBJ2-2,TRBV5-1,-,-,TGCGCCAGCAGGCGGGACTCAACCACCGGGGAGCTGTTTTTT,CASRRDSTTGELFF
11,TRBJ2-1,TRBV20-1,-,-,TGCAGTGCTAGATATAATAATGAGCAGTTCTTC,CSARYNNEQFF
16,TRBJ2-2,TRBV5-1,-,few,TGCGCCAGCAGCACAGCCAAGACAGCGAACACCGGGGAGCTGTTTTTT,CASSTAKTANTGELFF
16,TRBJ1-1,TRBV11-2,TRBD1,-,TGTGCCAGCAGCTCCCTGACAGGGGGCTTAGGCACTGAAGCTTTCTTT,CASSSLTGGLGTEAFF
16,TRBJ2-1,TRBV15,TRBD1,-,TGTGCCACCAGCAGAGATCGAGGGACAGCTTCGGTGGGGCAGTTCTTC,CATSRDRGTASVGQFF
18,TRBJ1-2,TRBV7-6,TRBD1,-,TGTGCCAGCAGCTTAGTGTACCGGGACAGGGGAGCTAACTATGGCTACACCTTC,CASSLVYRDRGANYGYTF
14,TRBJ1-2,TRBV5-1,-,-,TGCGCCAGCAGCGGAGGAGGTAATAACTATGGCTACACCTTC,CASSGGGNNYGYTF
13,TRBJ1-1,TRBV30,-,-,TGTGCCTGGAGTGCCGGGGGGCGTACTGAAGCTTTCTTT,CAWSAGGRTEAFF
12,TRBJ1-4,TRBV29-1,-,-,TGCAGCGCCGGCGCCCGGAATGAAAAACTGTTTTTT,CSAGARNEKLFF
11,TRBJ1-1,TRBV20-1,-,-,TGCAGTGCTACGGGGGGGGCTGAAGCTTTCTTT,CSATGGAEAFF
17,TRBJ1-5,TRBV23-1,-,-,TGCGCCAGCAGTCAATGGGGCGGGCAGGGGTACAATCAGCCCCAGCATTTT,CASSQWGGQGYNQPQHF
12,TRBJ1-2,TRBV25-1,-,-,TGTGCCAGCAAGATGGGGGCAGGAGGCTACACCTTC,CASKMGAGGYTF
13,TRBJ1-5,TRBV25-1,TRBD1,-,TGTGCCAGCACCTACCCGGGCCAGGGGGGTGTGGATTTT,CASTYPGQGGVDF
13,TRBJ1-2,TRBV7-2,-,-,TGTGCCAGCAGCCAAAAAGGGGTGTATGGCTACACCTTC,CASSQKGVYGYTF
14,TRBJ2-7,TRBV28,TRBD1,-,TGTGCCAGCAGTCCGACAGGGGGAATCTACGAGCAGTACTTC,CASSPTGGIYEQYF
14,TRBJ1-3,TRBV5-1,TRBD1,-,TGCGCCAGCAGCTTCGGACAGGGTAGAAACACCATATATTTT,CASSFGQGRNTIYF
16,TRBJ2-3,TRBV5-6,TRBD1,-,TGTGCCAGCAGCCCGGAAGGGACAGGAAACACAGATACGCAGTATTTT,CASSPEGTGNTDTQYF
15,TRBJ1-2,TRBV6-1,-,-,TGTGCCAGCAGTGATGAGGGAGGGCTAGACTATGGCTACACCTTC,CASSDEGGLDYGYTF
16,TRBJ1-2,TRBV4-3,-,-,TGCGCCAGCAGCCAGACCAACAGGGTTGATCAAAGTCGCTACACCTTC,CASSQTNRVDQSRYTF
13,TRBJ1-2,TRBV5-8,-,many,TGTGCCAGCAGCTTGACAGTTTTGGGTGGCTACACCTTC,CASSLTVLGGYTF
12,TRBJ1-1,TRBV5-1,-,-,TGCGCCAGCCGGCTGACGAAGGGGGAAGCTTTCTTT,CASRLTKGEAFF
16,TRBJ2-7,TRBV5-4,TRBD1,-,TGTGCCAGCAGCTGGGGAGACAGGGGGCGAGCCTACGAGCAGTACTTC,CASSWGDRGRAYEQYF
20,TRBJ1-5,TRBV21-1,-,-,TGTGCCAGCAGCGCAATTCGGGACAGGGAAAAAACCGATAGCAATCAGCCCCAGCATTTT,CASSAIRDREKTDSNQPQHF
17,TRBJ2-7,TRBV19,-,-,TGTGCCAGTAGTATAGCGTACGGGGGACCTATCTCCTACGAGCAGTACTTC,CASSIAYGGPISYEQYF
17,TRBJ1-2,TRBV7-9,-,-,TGTGCCAGCAGCTTAGATTTGGGGCGTGGTAAATACTATGGCTACACCTTC,CASSLDLGRGKYYGYTF
15,TRBJ1-2,TRBV7-9,-,-,TGTGCCAGCAGCTCCAGTGGGGGGGGACCCTATGGCTACACCTTC,CASSSSGGGPYGYTF
15,TRBJ1-5,TRBV18,TRBD1,-,TGTGCCAGCTCACCATCGGGACAGCCAAATCAGCCCCAGCATTTT,CASSPSGQPNQPQHF
18,TRBJ2-2,TRBV5-1,TRBD1,-,TGCGCCAGCAGGCCCCAGACAGGGATCAATACGAACACCGGGGAGCTGTTTTTT,CASRPQTGINTNTGELFF
18,TRBJ2-1,TRBV6-1,TRBD2,-,TGTGCCAGCAGTGAAGGGCCTTTAGCGGGAGGGCCGGGAAATGAGCAGTTCTTC,CASSEGPLAGGPGNEQFF
15,TRBJ1-1,TRBV5-1,-,few,TGCGCCAGCAGCTTGGGTGCCAGGGGCGACACTGAAGCTTTCTTT,CASSLGARGDTEAFF
16,TRBJ2-3,TRBV5-4,-,once,TGTGCCAGCAGCTCCCCCCCGAGTGTCCTCACAGATACGCAGTATTTT,CASSSPPSVLTDTQYF
16,TRBJ1-1,TRBV3-1/TRBV3-2,TRBD1,-,TGTGCCAGCAGCCAAAACCTCGGACAGGGGAACACTGAAGCTTTCTTT,CASSQNLGQGNTEAFF
13,TRBJ1-5,TRBV4-1,-,-,TGCGCCAGCAGCCTTTGGAGTCGTCAGCCCCAGCATTTT,CASSLWSRQPQHF
19,TRBJ1-5,TRBV5-3,TRBD1,-,TGTGCCAGAAGCTTGGACCGGGACAGGGGCCTTGAGAGCAATCAGCCCCAGCATTTT,CARSLDRDRGLESNQPQHF
14,TRBJ1-1,TRBV5-6,-,-,TGTGCCAGCAGCTCAGGGCCTGGAGACACTGAAGCTTTCTTT,CASSSGPGDTEAFF
19,TRBJ2-2,TRBV5-1,TRBD1,once,TGCGCCAGCAGCCAGGGACAGAATTTTCTGGCCGAAAACACCGGGGAGCTGTTTTTT,CASSQGQNFLAENTGELFF
14,TRBJ2-3,TRBV5-5,TRBD2,once,TGTGCCAGCAGGGTGCCGGGACTAGCGGGAGTGCAGTATTTT,CASRVPGLAGVQYF
16,TRBJ2-5,TRBV7-2,TRBD2,-,TGTGCCAGCAGCTCCTCGCCCGGGGGGGCCCGGGAGACCCAGTACTTC,CASSSSPGGARETQYF
12,TRBJ1-1,TRBV28,-,-,TGTGCCAGCAGAAGGGGGAACACTGAAGCTTTCTTT,CASRRGNTEAFF
11,TRBJ2-3,TRBV30,-,-,TGTGCCTGGAGATATTTAGATACGCAGTATTTT,CAWRYLDTQYF
15,TRBJ2-1,TRBV25-1,TRBD1,few,TGTGCCAGCGAGGGAGCAGGGGGAAAGGGCGATGAGCAGTTCTTC,CASEGAGGKGDEQFF
11,TRBJ2-3,TRBV27,-,-,TGTGCCAGCAGTCGCGCAGATACGCAGTATTTT,CASSRADTQYF
13,TRBJ2-1,TRBV29-1,TRBD2,-,TGCAGCGTTGCGGGAGGGGCGCGGAATGAGCAGTTCTTC,CSVAGGARNEQFF
15,TRBJ2-3,TRBV7-2,TRBD2,-,TGTGCCAGCAGCTTAGGACTAGCTGACGGAGATACGCAGTATTTT,CASSLGLADGDTQYF
18,TRBJ2-2,TRBV5-6,TRBD1,-,TGTGCCAGCAGCCAACTTGTCCCCACAGGGGGCGTGAGCGGGGAGCTGTTTTTT,CASSQLVPTGGVSGELFF
15,TRBJ2-1,TRBV10-1,-,-,TGCGCCAGCAGTGAGGCTAGCCCTTCGGCCTTTGTGCAGTTCTTC,CASSEASPSAFVQFF
16,TRBJ1-2,TRBV28,-,once,TGTGCCACCCCCTCGGGACAAGGGAACTTGGGTCGTGGCTACACCTTC,CATPSGQGNLGRGYTF
15,TRBJ2-5,TRBV7-2,TRBD2,-,TGTGCCAGCAGCATAAGCGGGGGGGCCGGGAAGACCCAGTACTTC,CASSISGGAGKTQYF
17,TRBJ2-2,TRBV24-1,TRBD2,-,TGTGCCACCAAGTCGGCTAGCGGGAGTATGAGAACCGGGGAGCTGTTTTTT,CATKSASGSMRTGELFF
13,TRBJ2-3,TRBV12-3/TRBV12-4,-,-,TGTGCCATCTTGCCGGGGAGCACAGATACGCAGTATTTT,CAILPGSTDTQYF
14,TRBJ2-4,TRBV6-5,TRBD1,few,TGTGCCAGCAGCTCAACTGACAGGGTTGACATTCAGTACTTC,CASSSTDRVDIQYF
13,TRBJ1-1,TRBV11-3,-,-,TGTGCCAGCAGCTTAGATCCCCCAGGGCGTGCTTTCTTT,CASSLDPPGRAFF
14,TRBJ1-3,TRBV5-1,TRBD1,few,TGCGCCAGCAGCTTAACAGGGGATGGAAACACCATATATTTT,CASSLTGDGNTIYF
18,TRBJ1-1,TRBV24-1,-,-,TGTGCCACCAGTGCTTGGAAGAATAATCAGGGAGGAAACACTGAAGCTTTCTTT,CATSAWKNNQGGNTEAFF
16,TRBJ2-2,TRBV6-2/TRBV6-3,-,few,TGTGCCAGCAGTTACCCCTCGACAGGCAACACCGGGGAGCTGTTTTTT,CASSYPSTGNTGELFF